A selection of T cell receptor beta chains follows, all from one sample in a study of T cell clones after liver transplantation. Generated by immunoSEQ multiplex PCR, the TCRdb table keeps only in-frame clones and is missing some. Seen here are 35,000 to 45,000 clones, roughly 84% observed once, and the top ten hold approximately 2.7%. Sample: CD4+ T cells from blood, taken 24 months after liver transplant. The receptors originated from a human patient who received a liver transplant. Some T cells here may be from the graft donor. CDR3s include the opening cysteine and the closing phenylalanine or tryptophan. Fields, in order: clone size, J gene, V gene, D gene, CDR3 DNA, CDR3 protein. A D gene is named only where the DNA matches it firmly. Size tells how often a clone was seen (once, few, many) or the class of an expanded clone, and some rows leave it out.

abundance: once
j_gene: TRBJ1-5
v_gene: TRBV18
d_gene: NA
CDR3nt: TGTGCCAGCTCACCGCCAAGGGGACCTAGCAATCAGCCCCAGCATTTT
CDR3aa: CASSPPRGPSNQPQHF

abundance: NA
j_gene: TRBJ2-7
v_gene: TRBV5-1
d_gene: TRBD2
CDR3nt: TGCGCCAGCAGAACTAGCGGGGGGCCTTCCTACGAGCAGTACTTC
CDR3aa: CASRTSGGPSYEQYF

abundance: NA
j_gene: TRBJ2-1
v_gene: TRBV11-3
d_gene: TRBD1
CDR3nt: TGTGCCAGCAGCTTAGGGGGGACAGGGGCGAAAAATGAGCAGTTCTTC
CDR3aa: CASSLGGTGAKNEQFF

abundance: few
j_gene: TRBJ1-2
v_gene: TRBV2
d_gene: NA
CDR3nt: TGTGCCAGCAGTGAAGGGGGCGAGGCGGACACCTTC
CDR3aa: CASSEGGEADTF

abundance: once
j_gene: TRBJ2-7
v_gene: TRBV5-1
d_gene: TRBD2
CDR3nt: TGCGCCAGCAGCCCATTCGGGACTAGCGGGAGTAAAGCCTACGAGCAGTACTTC
CDR3aa: CASSPFGTSGSKAYEQYF

abundance: NA
j_gene: TRBJ1-2
v_gene: TRBV6-1
d_gene: NA
CDR3nt: TGTGCCATCCATACAGGCTATGGCTACACCTTC
CDR3aa: CAIHTGYGYTF

abundance: NA
j_gene: TRBJ2-2
v_gene: TRBV2
d_gene: TRBD1
CDR3nt: TGTGCCAGCAGTACCACAGGGGGCTCTACCGGGGAGCTGTTTTTT
CDR3aa: CASSTTGGSTGELFF

abundance: NA
j_gene: TRBJ2-7
v_gene: TRBV18
d_gene: NA
CDR3nt: TGTGCCAGCTCACCAGGGCCGATCGCGCAGTACTTC
CDR3aa: CASSPGPIAQYF

abundance: NA
j_gene: TRBJ2-7
v_gene: TRBV5-1
d_gene: NA
CDR3nt: TGCGCCAGCAGCTTGGGAAGTAGTCCAGACTCCTCAACCTACGAGCAGTACTTC
CDR3aa: CASSLGSSPDSSTYEQYF

abundance: once
j_gene: TRBJ1-1
v_gene: TRBV6-6
d_gene: NA
CDR3nt: TGTGCCAGCAGTTACCGGGGCAACTATGCTGAAGCTTTCTTT
CDR3aa: CASSYRGNYAEAFF

abundance: NA
j_gene: TRBJ2-3
v_gene: TRBV5-5
d_gene: NA
CDR3nt: TGTGCCAGCAGCTTGGCCGGTGGGTTGGATACGCAGTATTTT
CDR3aa: CASSLAGGLDTQYF

abundance: NA
j_gene: TRBJ1-5
v_gene: TRBV18
d_gene: NA
CDR3nt: TGTGCCAGCTCCCTCACGTCGGGGGGTGGTAGCAATCAGCCCCAGCATTTT
CDR3aa: CASSLTSGGGSNQPQHF

abundance: NA
j_gene: TRBJ1-2
v_gene: TRBV4-3
d_gene: NA
CDR3nt: TGCGCCAGCAGCCAAGATGGAACGGAGAGCAGTAGCTACACCTTC
CDR3aa: CASSQDGTESSSYTF

abundance: NA
j_gene: TRBJ2-7
v_gene: TRBV5-1
d_gene: TRBD1
CDR3nt: TGCGCCAGCAGCTCTCGACAGGGGGCCTACGAGCAGTACTTC
CDR3aa: CASSSRQGAYEQYF

abundance: NA
j_gene: TRBJ2-5
v_gene: TRBV4-2
d_gene: NA
CDR3nt: TGTGCCAGCAGCCAATTATTTCGCGAGCCCCAAGAGACCCAGTACTTC
CDR3aa: CASSQLFREPQETQYF